This T cell receptor (beta chain) emerged from a study of T cell clonotyping in hematopoietic cell transplantation (dated by TCRdb to the early 2020s). With respect to the entire study: Recipient samples taken before transplant were obtained following cytoreduction. Patient recruitment ran from late 2015 to early 2017, and follow-up continued until late 2020 or death. A total of 110 to 150 blood samples were collected in the study from a few dozen consecutive transplant recipients and their related donors. The full study reports these points: Just a small fraction of recipient repertoires overlapped with donor repertoires, and more than 97% appeared de novo at the given depth. After transplant, TCR diversity in recipients dropped, and pathologically expanded clonotypes climbed progressively between day 30 and day 180. Donor and pretransplant recipient Inverse Simpson Index values predicted broader posttransplant TCR repertoire diversity. Sample size was limited, and cells were not sorted, so CD4 and CD8 repertoire contributions could not be separated.

Sample time point, as interpreted from the label and publication: recipient sample about 28 days before transplant, after cytoreduction. Blood from recipients was drawn roughly 28 days before transplant, then again at days 30, 100 and 180 after transplant. Using Nuclei Lysis Solution, genomic DNA was extracted from unfractionated peripheral blood mononuclear cells that were either fresh or cryopreserved. CDR1 and CDR2 are read off the germline V gene as SGDLS and YYNGEE. Cut back by 0 bases and 4 bases, the V and J ends lie 13 bases apart. The CDR3 runs 15 residues from the cysteine to the phenylalanine. Left in the record is the CDR3 DNA by itself, 45 bases read in frame from the first base. On this clone: This receptor's antigen is unknown. No per-base quality is available; no much larger clone lies one base away.

The immunoSEQ assay, a bias-controlled multiplex PCR with V- and J-specific primers, was used to amplify TCR beta CDR3 regions from genomic DNA. A second PCR step added a proprietary barcode and Illumina adapter sequences to the CDR3 amplicons. An Illumina MiSeq instrument was used to sequence the CDR3 libraries. For the original study's pipeline: Export and quality control were handled in immunoSEQ Analyzer 3.0, while downstream analyses relied on R Bioconductor and Immunarch. Only productive rearrangements in the normalized downsampled data set were used to calculate repertoire metrics. In the normalized cohort, a clonotype counted as pathologically expanded if the clonotype was larger than 5 templates. The Inverse Simpson Index was used to measure repertoire diversity. To capture all clonotypes, CMV-specificity analyses were performed on the non-normalized data set. What TCRdb holds here is the immuneACCESS table cut down to in-frame rearrangements. Part of the clones is not present; checked against another copy, under half of the missing clones reflect an unresolved V gene, and the others are unexplained. Clone size and V and J calls were adopted from that table, with D and trimming inferred from the DNA. The sample includes about 29,000 clones, with about 74% observed a single time. Together, the top ten hold about 6.8% of the sample.

This chain joins TRBV9 to TRBJ1-2, with a tentative D gene TRBD1 over 5 matching bases. The sequencing used peripheral blood mononuclear cells, collected before stem cell transplant. The TCR originated in a woman in her 30s with chronic myeloid leukemia. Some clones in this sample may be carry-over from other donors' samples. The nucleotide sequence is given as TGTGCCAGCAGCGTAGGCGTCGACAGCCCCTATGGCTACACCTTC. Translated, this gives CASSVGVDSPYGYTF.